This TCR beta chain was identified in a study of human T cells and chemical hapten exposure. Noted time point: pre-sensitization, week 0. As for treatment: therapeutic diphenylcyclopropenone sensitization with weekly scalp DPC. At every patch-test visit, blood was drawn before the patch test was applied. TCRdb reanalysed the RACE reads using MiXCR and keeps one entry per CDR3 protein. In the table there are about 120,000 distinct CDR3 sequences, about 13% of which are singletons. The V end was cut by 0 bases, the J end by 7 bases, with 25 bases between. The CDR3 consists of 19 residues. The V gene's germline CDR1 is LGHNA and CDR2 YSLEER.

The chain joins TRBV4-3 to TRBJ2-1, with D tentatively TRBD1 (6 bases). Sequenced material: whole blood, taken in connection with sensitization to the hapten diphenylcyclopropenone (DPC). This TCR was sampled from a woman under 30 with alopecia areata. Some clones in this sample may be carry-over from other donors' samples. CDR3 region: CASSQEWLEVGHPLNEQFF. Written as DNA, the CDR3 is TGCGCCAGCAGCCAAGAGTGGTTGGAAGTGGGACATCCTCTAAATGAGCAGTTCTTC.